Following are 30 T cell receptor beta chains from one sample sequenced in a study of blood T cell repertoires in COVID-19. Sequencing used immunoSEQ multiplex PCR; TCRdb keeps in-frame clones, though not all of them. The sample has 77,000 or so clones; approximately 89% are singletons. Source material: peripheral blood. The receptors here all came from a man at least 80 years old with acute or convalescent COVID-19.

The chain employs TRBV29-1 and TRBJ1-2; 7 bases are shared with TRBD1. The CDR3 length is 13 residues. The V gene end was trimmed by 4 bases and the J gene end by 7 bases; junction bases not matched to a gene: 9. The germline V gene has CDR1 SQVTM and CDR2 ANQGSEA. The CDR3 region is CSVGLGDRGGYTF. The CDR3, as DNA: TGCAGCGTTGGCCTTGGGGACAGAGGTGGCTACACCTTC.

The CDR3 here is CAWSHYNEQFF. Written as DNA, the CDR3 is TGTGCCTGGAGCCACTACAATGAGCAGTTCTTC. The genes are TRBV30 and TRBJ2-1; unclear D gene. Trimming took off 3 bases at V and 3 bases at J, with 3 bases between the two ends. This CDR3 contains 11 residues. Looked up from germline, CDR1 is GTSNPN and CDR2 is SVGIG (reference sequence).

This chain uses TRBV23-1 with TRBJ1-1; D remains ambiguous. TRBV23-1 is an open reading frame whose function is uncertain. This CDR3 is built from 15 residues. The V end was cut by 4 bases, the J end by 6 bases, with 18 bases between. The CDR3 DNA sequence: TGCGCCAGCAGTCTTGACCGGGAGGGTCCCCCTGAAGCTTTCTTT. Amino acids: CASSLDREGPPEAFF.

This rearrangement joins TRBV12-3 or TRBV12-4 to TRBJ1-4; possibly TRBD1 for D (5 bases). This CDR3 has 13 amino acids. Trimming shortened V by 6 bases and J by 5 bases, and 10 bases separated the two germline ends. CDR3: CASRRGGNEKLFF. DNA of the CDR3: TGTGCCAGCAGAAGGGGAGGGAATGAAAAACTGTTTTTT.

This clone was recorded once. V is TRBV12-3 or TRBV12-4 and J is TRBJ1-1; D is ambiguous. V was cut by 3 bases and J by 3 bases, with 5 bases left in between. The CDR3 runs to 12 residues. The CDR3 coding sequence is TGTGCCAGCAGTTTCCGGGACACTGAAGCTTTCTTT. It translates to CASSFRDTEAFF.

The CDR3 nucleotides read TGTGCCAGCAGTTTACCCCCCTGGAGGGAGGCCTCCTACGAGCAGTACTTC. It is translated as CASSLPPWREASYEQYF. The rearrangement joins TRBV28 to TRBJ2-7; a weak D match, TRBD2 (6 bases). The length of the CDR3 is 17 residues. Germline CDR1 reads MDHEN; CDR2 reads SYDVKM. V was trimmed by 2 bases and J by 0 bases, leaving 17 bases between them.

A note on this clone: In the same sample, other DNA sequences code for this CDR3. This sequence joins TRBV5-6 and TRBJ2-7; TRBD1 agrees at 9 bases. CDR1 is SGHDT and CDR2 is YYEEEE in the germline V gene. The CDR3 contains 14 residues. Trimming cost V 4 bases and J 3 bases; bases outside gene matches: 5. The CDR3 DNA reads TGTGCCAGCAGCCTGGGACAGGGTCGCTACGAGCAGTACTTC. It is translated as CASSLGQGRYEQYF.

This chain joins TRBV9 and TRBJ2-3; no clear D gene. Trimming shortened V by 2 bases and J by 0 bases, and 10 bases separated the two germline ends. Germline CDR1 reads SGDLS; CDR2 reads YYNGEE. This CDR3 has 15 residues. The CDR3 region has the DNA TGTGCCAGCAGCGTGCGGAGCACTAGCACAGATACGCAGTATTTT. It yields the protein CASSVRSTSTDTQYF. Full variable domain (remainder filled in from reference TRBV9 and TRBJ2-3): DSGVTQTPKHLITATGQRVTLRCSPRSGDLSVYWYQQSLDQGLQFLIQYYNGEERAKGNILERFSAQQFPDLHSELNLSSLELGDSALYFCASSVRSTSTDTQYFGPGTRLTVL.

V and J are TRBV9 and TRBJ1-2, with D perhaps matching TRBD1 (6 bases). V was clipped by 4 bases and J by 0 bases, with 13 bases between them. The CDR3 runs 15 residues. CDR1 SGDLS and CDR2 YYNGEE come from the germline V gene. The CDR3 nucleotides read TGTGCCAGCAGCAAGGGGGTGGAGGCTAACTATGGCTACACCTTC. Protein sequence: CASSKGVEANYGYTF. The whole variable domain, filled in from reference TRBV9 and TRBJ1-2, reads DSGVTQTPKHLITATGQRVTLRCSPRSGDLSVYWYQQSLDQGLQFLIQYYNGEERAKGNILERFSAQQFPDLHSELNLSSLELGDSALYFCASSKGVEANYGYTFGSGTRLTVV.

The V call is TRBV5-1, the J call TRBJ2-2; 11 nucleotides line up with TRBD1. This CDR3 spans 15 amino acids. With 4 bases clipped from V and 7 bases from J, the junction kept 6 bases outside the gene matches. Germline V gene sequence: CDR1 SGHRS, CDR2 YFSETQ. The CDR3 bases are TGCGCCAGCAGCCCGGACAGGGGGCCGGGCGGGGAGCTGTTTTTT. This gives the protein CASSPDRGPGGELFF.

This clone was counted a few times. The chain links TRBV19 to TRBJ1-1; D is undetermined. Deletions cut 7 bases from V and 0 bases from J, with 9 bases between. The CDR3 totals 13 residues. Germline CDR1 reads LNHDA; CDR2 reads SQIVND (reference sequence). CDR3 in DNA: TGTGCCAGTACCCCTCAGGTGAACACTGAAGCTTTCTTT. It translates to CASTPQVNTEAFF.

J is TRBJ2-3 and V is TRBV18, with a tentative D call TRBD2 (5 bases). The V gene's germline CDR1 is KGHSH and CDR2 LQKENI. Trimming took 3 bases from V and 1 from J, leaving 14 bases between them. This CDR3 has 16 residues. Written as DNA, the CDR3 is TGTGCCAGCTCACCCGCCGGGGTTAGCGGCACAGATACGCAGTATTTT. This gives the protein CASSPAGVSGTDTQYF.

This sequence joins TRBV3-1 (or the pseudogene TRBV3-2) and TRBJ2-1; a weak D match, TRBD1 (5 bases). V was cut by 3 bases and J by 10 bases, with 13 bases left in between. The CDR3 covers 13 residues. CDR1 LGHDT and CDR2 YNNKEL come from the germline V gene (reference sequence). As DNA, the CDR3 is TGTGCCAGCAGCCATCCAGGGAAAGGAGAGCAGTTCTTC. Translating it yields CASSHPGKGEQFF.

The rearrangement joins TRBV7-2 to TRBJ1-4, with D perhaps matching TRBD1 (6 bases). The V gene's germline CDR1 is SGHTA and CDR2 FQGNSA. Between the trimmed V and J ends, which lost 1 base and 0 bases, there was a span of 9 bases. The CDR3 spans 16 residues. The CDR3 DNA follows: TGTGCCAGCAGCTTAGTCTCAGGGGCAACTAATGAAAAACTGTTTTTT. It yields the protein CASSLVSGATNEKLFF.

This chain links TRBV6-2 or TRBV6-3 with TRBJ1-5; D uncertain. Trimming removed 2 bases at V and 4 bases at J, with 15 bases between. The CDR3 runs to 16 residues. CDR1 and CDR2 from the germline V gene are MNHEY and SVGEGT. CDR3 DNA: TGTGCCAGCAGTTACGGCCGGGAACCTGATAATCAGCCCCAGCATTTT. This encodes CASSYGREPDNQPQHF.

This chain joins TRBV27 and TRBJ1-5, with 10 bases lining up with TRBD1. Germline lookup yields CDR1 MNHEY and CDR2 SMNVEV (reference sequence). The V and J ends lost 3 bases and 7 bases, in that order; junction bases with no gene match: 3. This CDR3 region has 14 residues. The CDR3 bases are TGTGCCAGCAGTTTCGGGACAGGGGACCAGCCCCAGCATTTT. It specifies CASSFGTGDQPQHF.

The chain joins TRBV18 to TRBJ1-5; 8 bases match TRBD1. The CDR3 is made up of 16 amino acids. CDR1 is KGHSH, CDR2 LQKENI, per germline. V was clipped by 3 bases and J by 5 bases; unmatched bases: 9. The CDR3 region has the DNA TGTGCCAGCTCACCCTTCTCGGGACAGGAAGATCAGCCCCAGCATTTT. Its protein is CASSPFSGQEDQPQHF.

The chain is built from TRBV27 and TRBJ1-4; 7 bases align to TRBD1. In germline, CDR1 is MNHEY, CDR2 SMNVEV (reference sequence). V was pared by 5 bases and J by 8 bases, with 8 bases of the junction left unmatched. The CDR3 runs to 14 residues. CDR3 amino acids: CASSPRQGREKLFF. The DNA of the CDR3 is TGTGCCAGCAGTCCGAGACAGGGTAGGGAAAAACTGTTTTTT.

This CDR3 is CASSSIQGLGTDTQYF. CDR3 nucleotides: TGTGCCAGCAGCTCGATCCAGGGGCTTGGCACAGATACGCAGTATTTT. The gene calls are TRBV11-2 and TRBJ2-3; tentatively, D is TRBD1 (6 bases). CDR3 length equals 16 residues. Germline-derived CDR1 and CDR2 are SGHAT and FQNNGV. The V and J ends lost 4 bases and 1 base respectively, with 15 bases between them.

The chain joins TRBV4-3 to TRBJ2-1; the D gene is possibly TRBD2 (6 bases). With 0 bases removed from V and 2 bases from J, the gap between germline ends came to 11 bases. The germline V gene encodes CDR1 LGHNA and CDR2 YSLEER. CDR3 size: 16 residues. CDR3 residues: CASSQDGSGPYNEQFF. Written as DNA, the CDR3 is TGCGCCAGCAGCCAAGACGGTAGCGGACCCTACAATGAGCAGTTCTTC.

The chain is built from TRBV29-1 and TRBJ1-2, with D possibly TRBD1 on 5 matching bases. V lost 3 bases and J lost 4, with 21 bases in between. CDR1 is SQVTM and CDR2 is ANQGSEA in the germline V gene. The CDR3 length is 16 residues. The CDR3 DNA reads TGCAGCGTTGAGAGCAGGATTATTGGGGGGACCTATGGCTACACCTTC. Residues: CSVESRIIGGTYGYTF. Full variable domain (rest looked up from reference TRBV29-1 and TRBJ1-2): SAVISQKPSRDICQRGTSLTIQCQVDSQVTMMFWYRQQPGQSLTLIATANQGSEATYESGFVIDKFPISRPNLTFSTLTVSNMSPEDSSIYLCSVESRIIGGTYGYTFGSGTRLTVV.

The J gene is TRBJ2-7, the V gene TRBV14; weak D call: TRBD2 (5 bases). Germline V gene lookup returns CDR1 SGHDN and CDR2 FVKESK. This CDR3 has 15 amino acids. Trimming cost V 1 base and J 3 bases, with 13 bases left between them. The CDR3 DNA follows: TGTGCCAGCAGCCAAGCATCTAGCAGGTTCTACGAGCAGTACTTC. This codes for CASSQASSRFYEQYF.

DNA of the CDR3: TGTGCCAGCAGTGAGGCAGGGGCGTATGAAAAACTGTTTTTT. This sequence encodes CASSEAGAYEKLFF. The chain employs TRBV25-1 and TRBJ1-4; perhaps TRBD1 as D (6 bases). The CDR3 runs 14 residues. The germline CDR1 and CDR2 sequences are MGHDK and SYGVNS. The V end was cut by 3 bases, the J end by 6 bases, with 11 bases between.

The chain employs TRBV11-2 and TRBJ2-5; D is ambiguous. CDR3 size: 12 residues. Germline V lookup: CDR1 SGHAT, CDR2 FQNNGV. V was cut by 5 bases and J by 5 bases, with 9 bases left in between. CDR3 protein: CASSSPGETQYF. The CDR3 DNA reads TGTGCCAGCAGCAGCCCCGGGGAGACCCAGTACTTC.

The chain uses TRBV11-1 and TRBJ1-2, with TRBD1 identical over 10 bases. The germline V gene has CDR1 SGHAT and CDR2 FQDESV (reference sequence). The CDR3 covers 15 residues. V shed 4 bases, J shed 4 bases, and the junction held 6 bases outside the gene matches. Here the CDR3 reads CASSSSDRGAYGYTF. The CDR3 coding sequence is TGTGCCAGCAGCTCTTCGGACAGGGGGGCCTATGGCTACACCTTC.

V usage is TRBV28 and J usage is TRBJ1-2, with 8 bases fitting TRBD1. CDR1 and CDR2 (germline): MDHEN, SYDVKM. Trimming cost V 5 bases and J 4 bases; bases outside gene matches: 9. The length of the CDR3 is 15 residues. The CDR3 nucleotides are TGTGCCAGCAGTGTCGGCGGGACAGGCCTCTATGGCTACACCTTC. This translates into CASSVGGTGLYGYTF.

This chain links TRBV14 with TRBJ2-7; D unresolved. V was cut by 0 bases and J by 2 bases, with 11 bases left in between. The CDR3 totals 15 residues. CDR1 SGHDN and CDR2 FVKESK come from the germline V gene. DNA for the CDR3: TGTGCCAGCAGCCAAGAGTCTTTGGCAGCCTACGAGCAGTACTTC. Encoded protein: CASSQESLAAYEQYF.

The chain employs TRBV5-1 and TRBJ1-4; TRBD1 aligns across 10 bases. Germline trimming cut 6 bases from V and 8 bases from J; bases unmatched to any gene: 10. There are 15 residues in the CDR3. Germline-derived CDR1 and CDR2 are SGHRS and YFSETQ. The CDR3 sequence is CASTPLGTGEEKLFF. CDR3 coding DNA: TGCGCCAGCACCCCACTAGGGACAGGGGAAGAAAAACTGTTTTTT.

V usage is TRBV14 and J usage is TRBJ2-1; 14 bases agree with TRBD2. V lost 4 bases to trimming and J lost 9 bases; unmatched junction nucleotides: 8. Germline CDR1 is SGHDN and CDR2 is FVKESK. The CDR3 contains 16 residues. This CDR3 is CASSPPGLAGGGEQFF. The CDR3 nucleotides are TGTGCCAGCAGCCCCCCCGGACTAGCGGGGGGCGGTGAGCAGTTCTTC.

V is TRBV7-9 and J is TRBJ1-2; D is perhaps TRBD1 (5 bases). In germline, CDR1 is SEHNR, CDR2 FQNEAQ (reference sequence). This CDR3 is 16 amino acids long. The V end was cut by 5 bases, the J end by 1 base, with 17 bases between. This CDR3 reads CASSASLDSLNYGYTF. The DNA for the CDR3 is TGTGCCAGCAGCGCCTCACTCGACAGTCTTAACTATGGCTACACCTTC. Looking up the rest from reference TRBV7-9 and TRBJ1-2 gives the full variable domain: DTGVSQNPRHKITKRGQNVTFRCDPISEHNRLYWYRQTLGQGPEFLTYFQNEAQLEKSRLLSDRFSAERPKGSFSTLEIQRTEQGDSAMYLCASSASLDSLNYGYTFGSGTRLTVV.